Listed below are T cell receptor beta chains from one sample, sequenced in a study of cytomegalovirus exposure and HLA in healthy donors. Clones were read by immunoSEQ multiplex PCR, and TCRdb kept only the in-frame ones, dropping some. The sample carries about 52,000 clones, 55% to 85% recorded once. The sequenced sample was PBMCs. The receptor set was obtained from a woman between 45 and 65 years old in good health and CMV-seronegative. Each CDR3 is given with its conserved first and last residue. D genes are given only for firm matches. Clone size is shown for a subset of rows, as once, few, many or a class of expanded clone.

size: -; V: TRBV6-5; D: TRBD1; length: 15; J: TRBJ2-7; CDR3: CASSRTGINRREQYF; DNA: TGTGCCAGCAGCCGGACAGGGATCAACCGTCGCGAGCAGTACTTC
size: -; V: TRBV18; D: TRBD1; length: 16; J: TRBJ2-7; CDR3: CASSPGQGAFPYEQYF; DNA: TGTGCCAGCTCCCCTGGACAGGGGGCCTTTCCCTACGAGCAGTACTTC
size: -; V: TRBV5-1; D: -; length: 13; J: TRBJ1-2; CDR3: CASSSDGNYGYTF; DNA: TGCGCCAGCAGTTCCGACGGGAACTATGGCTACACCTTC
size: -; V: TRBV6-5; D: -; length: 14; J: TRBJ2-1; CDR3: CASSRQIFYNEQFF; DNA: TGTGCCAGCAGTAGACAGATCTTTTACAATGAGCAGTTCTTC
size: -; V: TRBV18; D: -; length: 13; J: TRBJ1-4; CDR3: CASSQGRNEKLFF; DNA: TGTGCCAGCTCCCAGGGAAGGAATGAAAAACTGTTTTTT
size: -; V: TRBV6-1; D: -; length: 14; J: TRBJ1-6; CDR3: CASRPFGEGSPLHF; DNA: TGTGCCAGCAGGCCCTTCGGGGAAGGGTCACCCCTCCACTTT
size: -; V: TRBV4-2; D: TRBD1; length: 14; J: TRBJ1-6; CDR3: CASSRDRVNSPLHF; DNA: TGTGCCAGCAGCCGGGACAGGGTTAATTCACCCCTCCACTTT
size: -; V: TRBV27; D: TRBD1; length: 16; J: TRBJ1-5; CDR3: CASSFAGGGSNQPQHF; DNA: TGTGCCAGCAGTTTCGCAGGGGGAGGAAGCAATCAGCCCCAGCATTTT
size: -; V: TRBV7-2; D: TRBD1; length: 17; J: TRBJ2-7; CDR3: CASSLEPWTGGSYEQYF; DNA: TGTGCCAGCAGCCTCGAACCTTGGACAGGGGGATCCTACGAGCAGTACTTC
size: -; V: TRBV25-1; D: TRBD1; length: 16; J: TRBJ2-2; CDR3: CASSGSRQGVTGELFF; DNA: TGTGCCAGCAGTGGCAGCCGACAGGGAGTAACCGGGGAGCTGTTTTTT
size: -; V: TRBV30; D: -; length: 16; J: TRBJ1-1; CDR3: CAWNLDRGGLNTEAFF; DNA: TGTGCCTGGAACCTGGACAGAGGGGGTTTGAACACTGAAGCTTTCTTT
size: -; V: TRBV18; D: -; length: 17; J: TRBJ1-4; CDR3: CASSPIDRPGTNEKLFF; DNA: TGTGCCAGCTCACCAATAGACAGGCCGGGGACTAATGAAAAACTGTTTTTT
size: once; V: TRBV9; D: -; length: 16; J: TRBJ2-1; CDR3: CASSVSGTLSYNEQFF; DNA: TGTGCCAGCAGCGTTTCAGGGACTCTTTCCTACAATGAGCAGTTCTTC
size: -; V: TRBV5-1; D: -; length: 15; J: TRBJ2-1; CDR3: CASSPPLTGLDEQFF; DNA: TGCGCCAGCAGCCCACCCTTAACAGGGTTGGATGAGCAGTTCTTC
size: few; V: TRBV5-1; D: TRBD1; length: 15; J: TRBJ2-5; CDR3: CASSPSDRERETQYF; DNA: TGCGCCAGCAGCCCCTCGGACAGGGAGCGGGAGACCCAGTACTTC
size: -; V: TRBV5-1; D: -; length: 15; J: TRBJ1-5; CDR3: CASSLSGGSNQPQHF; DNA: TGCGCCAGCAGCCTCTCGGGGGGGAGCAATCAGCCCCAGCATTTT
size: -; V: TRBV30; D: TRBD2; length: 13; J: TRBJ2-7; CDR3: CAWSFYGRDEQYF; DNA: TGTGCCTGGAGTTTTTACGGGAGGGACGAGCAGTACTTC
size: few; V: TRBV13; D: -; length: 16; J: TRBJ2-1; CDR3: CASSLDQPGRPNEQFF; DNA: TGTGCCAGCAGCTTAGACCAGCCGGGAAGACCAAATGAGCAGTTCTTC
size: -; V: TRBV4-3; D: TRBD2; length: 21; J: TRBJ2-3; CDR3: CASSQETFWTSGGPPTDTQYF; DNA: TGCGCCAGCAGCCAAGAAACATTTTGGACTAGCGGGGGACCACCCACAGATACGCAGTATTTT
size: -; V: TRBV6-1; D: TRBD1; length: 13; J: TRBJ1-1; CDR3: CATVPGQGTEAFF; DNA: TGTGCCACTGTCCCGGGACAGGGAACTGAAGCTTTCTTT
size: -; V: TRBV6-5; D: -; length: 13; J: TRBJ2-3; CDR3: CASSYSPVDTQYF; DNA: TGTGCCAGCAGTTACTCTCCCGTAGATACGCAGTATTTT
size: -; V: TRBV19; D: -; length: 13; J: TRBJ2-2; CDR3: CASSKGDTGELFF; DNA: TGTGCCAGTAGTAAGGGGGATACCGGGGAGCTGTTTTTT
size: -; V: TRBV4-1; D: -; length: 19; J: TRBJ2-3; CDR3: CASSQETTVGGSSTDTQYF; DNA: TGCGCCAGCAGCCAAGAGACTACGGTCGGCGGATCTAGCACAGATACGCAGTATTTT
size: -; V: TRBV9; D: -; length: 14; J: TRBJ1-2; CDR3: CASSPSSVDYGYTF; DNA: TGTGCCAGCAGCCCCAGTTCTGTGGACTATGGCTACACCTTC
size: few; V: TRBV7-2; D: -; length: 14; J: TRBJ2-7; CDR3: CASSLGSISYEQYF; DNA: TGTGCCAGCAGCTTAGGCTCTATCTCCTACGAGCAGTACTTC
size: -; V: TRBV4-1; D: -; length: 16; J: TRBJ1-5; CDR3: CASSQEGGVSNQPQHF; DNA: TGCGCCAGCAGCCAAGAGGGCGGGGTGAGCAATCAGCCCCAGCATTTT
size: -; V: TRBV29-1; D: TRBD1; length: 14; J: TRBJ1-2; CDR3: CSVERRGQGYGYTF; DNA: TGCAGCGTTGAAAGACGGGGACAGGGGTATGGCTACACCTTC
size: once; V: TRBV27; D: TRBD2; length: 14; J: TRBJ2-3; CDR3: CASSWGTSRDTQYF; DNA: TGTGCCAGCAGTTGGGGGACTAGCAGAGATACGCAGTATTTT
size: -; V: TRBV27; D: -; length: 15; J: TRBJ1-5; CDR3: CASSSDRPENQPQHF; DNA: TGTGCCAGCAGTTCCGACAGACCAGAGAATCAGCCCCAGCATTTT
size: few; V: TRBV6-5; D: -; length: 13; J: TRBJ2-3; CDR3: CASSYGLASTQYF; DNA: TGTGCCAGCAGTTACGGACTCGCCAGTACGCAGTATTTT
size: few; V: TRBV28; D: TRBD2; length: 13; J: TRBJ2-3; CDR3: CASSPGLAGGRYF; DNA: TGTGCCAGCAGCCCGGGACTAGCGGGAGGGCGGTATTTT
size: few; V: TRBV7-2; D: TRBD1; length: 15; J: TRBJ1-2; CDR3: CASTPSQGAEYGYTF; DNA: TGTGCCAGCACCCCTTCACAGGGGGCGGAATATGGCTACACCTTC
size: once; V: TRBV29-1; D: -; length: 13; J: TRBJ1-5; CDR3: CSVELAEPGPQHF; DNA: TGCAGCGTTGAATTGGCAGAGCCAGGACCCCAGCATTTT
size: -; V: TRBV27; D: -; length: 12; J: TRBJ2-7; CDR3: CASSLRSYEQYF; DNA: TGTGCCAGCAGTTTACGAAGCTACGAGCAGTACTTC
size: -; V: TRBV19; D: TRBD1; length: 14; J: TRBJ1-1; CDR3: CASSEQGLPTEAFF; DNA: TGTGCCAGTAGTGAACAGGGGCTCCCCACTGAAGCTTTCTTT
size: -; V: TRBV6-1; D: -; length: 14; J: TRBJ1-2; CDR3: CASSEGGPIYGYTF; DNA: TGTGCCAGCAGTGAAGGGGGCCCCATCTATGGCTACACCTTC
size: -; V: TRBV5-1; D: -; length: 14; J: TRBJ2-1; CDR3: CASSLVAGHNEQFF; DNA: TGCGCCAGCAGCCTGGTGGCAGGGCACAATGAGCAGTTCTTC
size: once; V: TRBV4-3; D: TRBD2; length: 15; J: TRBJ2-1; CDR3: CASSQDQLAGREQFF; DNA: TGCGCCAGCAGCCAAGATCAACTAGCGGGGAGGGAGCAGTTCTTC
size: few; V: TRBV9; D: TRBD2; length: 14; J: TRBJ2-1; CDR3: CASSGTSGYNEQFF; DNA: TGTGCCAGCTCCGGGACTAGCGGTTACAATGAGCAGTTCTTC
size: -; V: TRBV4-3; D: -; length: 16; J: TRBJ2-7; CDR3: CASSQDPRGQAYEQYF; DNA: TGCGCCAGCAGCCAAGACCCTCGTGGGCAGGCCTACGAGCAGTACTTC
size: -; V: TRBV19; D: -; length: 15; J: TRBJ1-5; CDR3: CASTVSQGNNQPQHF; DNA: TGTGCCAGTACTGTAAGCCAGGGCAATAATCAGCCCCAGCATTTT
size: -; V: TRBV6-1; D: TRBD1; length: 14; J: TRBJ2-7; CDR3: CASVVRGGTGEQYF; DNA: TGTGCCAGCGTGGTAAGAGGGGGCACAGGGGAGCAGTACTTC
size: -; V: TRBV6-6; D: TRBD1; length: 14; J: TRBJ1-3; CDR3: CASSGRGRGNTIYF; DNA: TGTGCCAGCAGTGGCAGGGGGCGCGGAAACACCATATATTTT
size: few; V: TRBV9; D: TRBD2; length: 16; J: TRBJ2-2; CDR3: CASSPRGGADTGELFF; DNA: TGTGCCAGCAGCCCACGGGGAGGGGCGGACACCGGGGAGCTGTTTTTT
size: -; V: TRBV5-4; D: -; length: 15; J: TRBJ1-4; CDR3: CASSSTKGTNEKLFF; DNA: TGTGCCAGCAGCTCGACAAAGGGGACTAATGAAAAACTGTTTTTT
size: -; V: TRBV9; D: -; length: 15; J: TRBJ2-7; CDR3: CASSPTGSNPYEQYF; DNA: TGTGCCAGCAGCCCCACGGGGTCTAACCCCTACGAGCAGTACTTC
size: -; V: TRBV14; D: -; length: 16; J: TRBJ2-1; CDR3: CASSQVHRAPFNEQFF; DNA: TGTGCCAGCAGCCAAGTTCACCGAGCCCCTTTCAATGAGCAGTTCTTC
size: -; V: TRBV7-2; D: TRBD1; length: 15; J: TRBJ1-4; CDR3: CASSSWPTGNEKLFF; DNA: TGTGCCAGCAGCTCGTGGCCGACAGGGAATGAAAAACTGTTTTTT
size: -; V: TRBV12-5; D: -; length: 13; J: TRBJ1-5; CDR3: CASDHRVRQPQHF; DNA: TGTGCTAGTGACCACAGGGTGCGGCAGCCCCAGCATTTT
size: -; V: TRBV7-2; D: -; length: 13; J: TRBJ2-1; CDR3: CASSLPSYNEQFF; DNA: TGTGCCAGCAGCTTACCCAGCTACAATGAGCAGTTCTTC
size: -; V: TRBV7-2; D: -; length: 13; J: TRBJ1-1; CDR3: CASSTTGYTEAFF; DNA: TGTGCCAGCAGCACCACAGGGTACACTGAAGCTTTCTTT
size: -; V: TRBV4-1; D: -; length: 15; J: TRBJ1-2; CDR3: CASSQDFPGSGGYTF; DNA: TGCGCCAGCAGCCAAGATTTCCCCGGATCGGGGGGCTACACCTTC
size: -; V: TRBV6-1; D: -; length: 15; J: TRBJ2-3; CDR3: CASRALAENTDTQYF; DNA: TGTGCCAGCAGGGCTTTAGCGGAAAACACAGATACGCAGTATTTT
size: -; V: TRBV29-1; D: TRBD2; length: 14; J: TRBJ2-5; CDR3: CSVSSPAGEETQYF; DNA: TGCAGCGTTTCCTCCCCAGCGGGGGAAGAGACCCAGTACTTC
size: -; V: TRBV14; D: -; length: 16; J: TRBJ2-5; CDR3: CASSQEGRGKLETQYF; DNA: TGTGCCAGCAGCCAAGAAGGGAGGGGGAAGTTGGAGACCCAGTACTTC
size: once; V: TRBV18; D: -; length: 13; J: TRBJ1-5; CDR3: CASSVSRNQPQHF; DNA: TGTGCCAGCTCCGTCAGTCGTAATCAGCCCCAGCATTTT
size: -; V: TRBV30; D: -; length: 15; J: TRBJ2-1; CDR3: CAWSAGLLNPNEQFF; DNA: TGTGCCTGGAGCGCGGGACTCCTGAACCCCAATGAGCAGTTCTTC